The next 23 T cell receptor beta chains were all read from a single sample in a study of blood T cell repertoires in COVID-19. Clones were read by immunoSEQ multiplex PCR, and TCRdb kept only the in-frame ones, dropping some. The sample yields 150,000 or so clones, about 79% seen once. The sample taken for sequencing was peripheral blood. The receptors shown here come from a woman aged 80 or over with acute or convalescent COVID-19.

The chain combines TRBV10-3 with TRBJ2-7; 13 bases are a match to TRBD2. V lost 7 bases to trimming and J lost 4 bases; unmatched junction nucleotides: 4. Germline CDR1 reads ENHRY; CDR2 reads SYGVKD. CDR3 length equals 14 residues. Here the CDR3 DNA reads TGTGCCATCAACGGACTAGCGGGGGATTACGAGCAGTACTTC. It encodes CAINGLAGDYEQYF.

The V and J genes are TRBV5-1 and TRBJ2-6, with D possibly being TRBD1 (6 bases). The germline gives CDR1 SGHRS, CDR2 YFSETQ. Trimming cost V 1 base and J 4 bases, with 12 bases left between them. CDR3 length equals 16 residues. The CDR3 loop is CASSLKQGQGANVLTF. CDR3 DNA sequence: TGCGCCAGCAGCTTGAAGCAGGGGCAGGGGGCCAACGTCCTGACTTTC.

J is TRBJ1-5 and V is TRBV7-2, with 11 bases identical to TRBD1. Germline CDR1 reads SGHTA; CDR2 reads FQGNSA. V gave up 3 bases and J gave up 2 bases; unmatched junction bases: 9. The CDR3 is 18 amino acids. The CDR3 region is CASSFVWTGGVGNQPQHF. The CDR3, as DNA: TGTGCCAGCAGCTTTGTTTGGACAGGGGGCGTTGGCAATCAGCCCCAGCATTTT.

This chain links TRBV15 with TRBJ1-6; 8 bases match TRBD1. V was pared by 3 bases and J by 9 bases, with 13 bases of the junction left unmatched. This CDR3 contains 17 residues. CDR1 is LNHNV and CDR2 is YYDKDF in the germline V gene (reference sequence). CDR3 nucleotide sequence: TGTGCCACCAGCAGGGGAGGGTGGCAGGGGGCATCTTCACCCCTCCACTTT. Amino acid sequence: CATSRGGWQGASSPLHF.

The V gene is TRBV6-5, the J gene TRBJ2-5, with D maybe TRBD2 (6 bases). CDR3 length equals 14 residues. V lost 6 bases and J lost 3, with 14 bases in between. In germline, CDR1 is MNHEY, CDR2 SVGAGI. In DNA, the CDR3 is TGTGCCAGCAGCCGACTAGACACTGAAGAGACCCAGTACTTC. Its protein product is CASSRLDTEETQYF.

The chain combines TRBV7-6 with TRBJ1-5; no clear D gene. The CDR3 has 14 residues. The V gene lost 5 bases and the J gene lost 4 bases, with 12 bases spanning the gap. Germline V gene data show CDR1 as SGHVS and CDR2 as FNYEAQ. The CDR3 region is CASSDRVGNQPQHF. In nucleotides, the CDR3 is TGTGCCAGCAGCGATAGAGTCGGTAATCAGCCCCAGCATTTT.

V gene TRBV5-8 combines with J gene TRBJ1-2, with 7 bases identical to TRBD1. CDR1 is SGHTS, CDR2 YDEGEE, per germline. The CDR3 runs to 12 residues. V shed 5 bases, J shed 5 bases, and the junction held 3 bases outside the gene matches. This CDR3 reads CASSRQGYGYTF. In DNA, the CDR3 is TGTGCCAGCAGTCGACAGGGATATGGCTACACCTTC.

The chain is built from TRBV3-1 (or the pseudogene TRBV3-2) and TRBJ2-2; possibly TRBD2 for D (7 bases). V was pared by 4 bases and J by 6 bases, with 15 bases between. The CDR3 is 15 amino acids. Germline-derived CDR1 and CDR2 are LGHDT and YNNKEL (reference sequence). As DNA, the CDR3 is TGTGCCAGCAGCCCCCTGGAGGGGGGGCCCGGGGAGCTGTTTTTT. This codes for CASSPLEGGPGELFF.

V and J are TRBV5-4 and TRBJ1-6; 11 nucleotides agree with TRBD1. V lost 4 bases to trimming and J lost 6 bases; unmatched junction nucleotides: 6. CDR3 length equals 16 residues. Germline CDR1 SGHNT, CDR2 YYREEE (reference sequence). The CDR3 DNA reads as TGTGCCAGCAGCCCCCAGGACAGGGGGCGTAATTCACCCCTCCACTTT. Translation gives CASSPQDRGRNSPLHF. Full variable domain (rest looked up from reference TRBV5-4 and TRBJ1-6): ETGVTQSPTHLIKTRGQQVTLRCSSQSGHNTVSWYQQALGQGPQFIFQYYREEENGRGNFPPRFSGLQFPNYSSELNVNALELDDSALYLCASSPQDRGRNSPLHFGNGTRLTVT.

This rearrangement joins TRBV2 to TRBJ1-2; D is undetermined. Per germline, CDR1 SNHLY and CDR2 FYNNEI. The V end was cut by 2 bases, the J end by 0 bases, with 16 bases between. This CDR3 comprises 17 residues. The DNA of the CDR3 is TGTGCCAGCAGTGAATGGCCAGTGGGCGAAGCTAACTATGGCTACACCTTC. Translated, it gives CASSEWPVGEANYGYTF.

The chain combines TRBV2 with TRBJ1-4, with 9 bases aligning to TRBD1. V shed 6 bases, J shed 6 bases, and the junction held 8 bases outside the gene matches. The CDR3 is 15 amino acids. Germline CDR1 reads SNHLY; CDR2 reads FYNNEI. This CDR3 reads CASRPKQGAHEKLFF. The DNA for the CDR3 is TGTGCCAGCAGGCCGAAACAGGGGGCCCATGAAAAACTGTTTTTT.

This rearrangement joins TRBV12-5 to TRBJ2-3; D is undetermined. CDR3 size: 16 residues. The V gene's germline CDR1 is LGHNT and CDR2 FRNRAP. The V end lost 6 bases, the J end lost 2 bases, and 18 bases lay between the germline ends. Here the CDR3 reads CASGPGFNRITDTQYF. In nucleotides, the CDR3 is TGTGCTAGTGGACCCGGGTTCAATAGAATCACAGATACGCAGTATTTT.

The V gene is TRBV15, the J gene TRBJ1-4; D is perhaps TRBD1 (5 bases). This CDR3 contains 15 residues. Germline assignment: CDR1 LNHNV and CDR2 YYDKDF (reference sequence). V lost 4 bases and J 3 bases, leaving 12 bases between the germline ends. The CDR3 nucleotides are TGTGCCACCAGCACTGGGGCTGCGGCTAATGAAAAACTGTTTTTT. As protein: CATSTGAAANEKLFF.

This clone was seen once. The V and J genes are TRBV2 and TRBJ2-1; D possibly corresponds to TRBD1 (6 bases). V gave up 5 bases and J gave up 5 bases, with 13 bases separating them. Germline V gene lookup returns CDR1 SNHLY and CDR2 FYNNEI. The CDR3 sequence is 14 residues long. The chain's CDR3 is CASSHPGTNNEQFF. In DNA form, the CDR3 reads TGTGCCAGCAGTCACCCCGGGACAAACAATGAGCAGTTCTTC.

This chain uses TRBV9 with TRBJ2-7; 9 bases fit TRBD1. The CDR3 is 15 amino acids. Trimming at V came to 4 bases and at J to 2 bases, leaving 7 bases not matched to a gene. The germline gives CDR1 SGDLS, CDR2 YYNGEE. CDR3 loop: CASSLDRGFPYEQYF. CDR3 bases: TGTGCCAGCAGCCTGGACAGGGGATTTCCCTACGAGCAGTACTTC.

This sequence joins TRBV12-3 or TRBV12-4 and TRBJ1-5, with a weak D call TRBD1 (5 bases). The V end lost 6 bases, the J end lost 5 bases, and 11 bases lay between the germline ends. The CDR3 consists of 13 residues. The CDR3, as DNA: TGTGCCAGCAGCCAGGCGGGGGATCAGCCCCAGCATTTT. Its protein is CASSQAGDQPQHF.

This clone showed up just once. CDR3 DNA: TGTGCCAGCTCGTCGCAGGGGGCTGCGGATCAGCCCCAGCATTTT. Its translation: CASSSQGAADQPQHF. V gene TRBV18 combines with J gene TRBJ1-5; TRBD1 agrees at 8 bases. Germline-derived CDR1 and CDR2 are KGHSH and LQKENI. The CDR3 contains 15 residues. With 6 bases clipped from V and 5 bases from J, the junction kept 9 bases outside the gene matches.

Comments on this clone: The sample has other DNA sequences that encode this CDR3 too. J is TRBJ1-3 and V is TRBV9, with D perhaps TRBD1 (5 bases). V lost 4 bases and J 4 bases, leaving 12 bases between the germline ends. The CDR3 is made up of 14 amino acids. Germline lookup yields CDR1 SGDLS and CDR2 YYNGEE. The CDR3 protein is CASSPVRAGNTIYF. The CDR3 DNA sequence: TGTGCCAGCAGCCCGGTCAGGGCGGGAAACACCATATATTTT.

The chain joins TRBV5-1 to TRBJ1-2, with 8 bases aligning to TRBD1. The germline CDR1 and CDR2 sequences are SGHRS and YFSETQ. With V trimmed by 1 base and J by 5 bases, 4 bases remained unmatched. The CDR3 has 14 residues. The CDR3 DNA reads TGCGCCAGCAGCTTGCAGGGGGCGCGATATGGCTACACCTTC. Its translation is CASSLQGARYGYTF. Variable domain in full (rest from reference TRBV5-1 and TRBJ1-2): KAGVTQTPRYLIKTRGQQVTLSCSPISGHRSVSWYQQTPGQGLQFLFEYFSETQRNKGNFPGRFSGRQFSNSRSEMNVSTLELGDSALYLCASSLQGARYGYTFGSGTRLTVV.

The chain combines TRBV30 with TRBJ2-1, with D possibly matching TRBD1 (6 bases). CDR3 size: 14 residues. V lost 4 bases and J 8 bases, leaving 18 bases between the germline ends. CDR1 GTSNPN and CDR2 SVGIG come from the germline V gene (reference sequence). In DNA form, the CDR3 reads TGTGCCTGGAAGCAGGGGATCGTAATGGATGAGCAGTTCTTC. Its protein is CAWKQGIVMDEQFF.

A single count supports this clone. The CDR3 region is CASSPPGIGGYNEQFF. The CDR3 DNA reads TGTGCCAGCAGCCCCCCCGGGATCGGGGGGTACAATGAGCAGTTCTTC. The chain uses TRBV7-2 and TRBJ2-1, with 7 bases that match TRBD2. Germline V CDR1 and CDR2: SGHTA, FQGNSA. The CDR3 is made up of 16 amino acids. Germline trimming cut 5 bases from V and 4 bases from J; bases unmatched to any gene: 11.

The CDR3 nucleotides are TGTGCCAGCAGCCCCCGGGACAAGGCCACAAATGAGCAGTTCTTC. Protein sequence: CASSPRDKATNEQFF. The rearrangement uses TRBV3-1 (or the pseudogene TRBV3-2) and TRBJ2-1; TRBD1 might be the D (6 bases). The CDR3 has 15 amino acids. V was clipped by 4 bases and J by 7 bases, with 17 bases between them. Germline loops: CDR1 LGHDT, CDR2 YNNKEL (reference sequence).

Only one count was recorded for this clone. The chain recombines TRBV20-1 with TRBJ1-5, with D unclear. The V end lost 3 bases, the J end lost 5 bases, and 14 bases lay between the germline ends. CDR1 DFQATT and CDR2 SNEGSKA come from the germline V gene (reference sequence). The CDR3 sequence is 14 residues long. CDR3 DNA: TGCAGTGCTAGTAAGAGGGCCGCCTATCAGCCCCAGCATTTT. Translated, it gives CSASKRAAYQPQHF.